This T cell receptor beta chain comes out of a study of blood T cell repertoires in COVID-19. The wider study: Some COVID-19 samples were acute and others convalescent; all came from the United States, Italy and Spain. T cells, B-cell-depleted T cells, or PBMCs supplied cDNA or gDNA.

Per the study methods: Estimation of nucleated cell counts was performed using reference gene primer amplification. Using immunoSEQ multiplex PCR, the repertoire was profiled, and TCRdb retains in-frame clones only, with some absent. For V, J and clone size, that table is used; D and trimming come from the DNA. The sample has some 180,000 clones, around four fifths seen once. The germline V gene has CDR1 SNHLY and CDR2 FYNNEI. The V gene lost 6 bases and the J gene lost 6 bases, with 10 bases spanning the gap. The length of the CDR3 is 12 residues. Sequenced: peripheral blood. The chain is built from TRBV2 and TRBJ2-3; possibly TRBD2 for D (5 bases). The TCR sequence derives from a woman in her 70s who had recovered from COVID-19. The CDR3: CASSGMVDTQYF. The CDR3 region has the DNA TGTGCCAGCAGCGGGATGGTGGATACGCAGTATTTT.